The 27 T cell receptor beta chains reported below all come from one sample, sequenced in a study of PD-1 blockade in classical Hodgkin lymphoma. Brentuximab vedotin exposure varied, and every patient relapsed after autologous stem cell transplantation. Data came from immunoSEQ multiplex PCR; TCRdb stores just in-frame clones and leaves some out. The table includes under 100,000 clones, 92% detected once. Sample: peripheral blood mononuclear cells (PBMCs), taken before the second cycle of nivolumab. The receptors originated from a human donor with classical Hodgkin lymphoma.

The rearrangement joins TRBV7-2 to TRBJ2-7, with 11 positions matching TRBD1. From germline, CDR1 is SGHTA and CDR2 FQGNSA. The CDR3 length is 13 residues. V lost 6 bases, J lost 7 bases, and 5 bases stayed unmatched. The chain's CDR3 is CASSFGTGGEQYF. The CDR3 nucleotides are TGTGCCAGCAGTTTTGGGACAGGGGGGGAGCAGTACTTC.

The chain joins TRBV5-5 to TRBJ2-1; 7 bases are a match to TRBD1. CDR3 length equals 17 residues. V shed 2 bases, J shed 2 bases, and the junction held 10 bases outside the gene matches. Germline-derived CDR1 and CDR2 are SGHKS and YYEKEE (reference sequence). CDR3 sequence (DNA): TGTGCCAGCAGCTTTCGCTCGGGACAGTTCACCTACAATGAGCAGTTCTTC. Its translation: CASSFRSGQFTYNEQFF.

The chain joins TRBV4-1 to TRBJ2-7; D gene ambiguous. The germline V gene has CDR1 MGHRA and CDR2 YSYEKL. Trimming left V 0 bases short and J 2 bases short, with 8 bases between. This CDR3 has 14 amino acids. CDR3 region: CASSQDQATYEQYF. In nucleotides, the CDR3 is TGCGCCAGCAGCCAAGACCAGGCCACCTACGAGCAGTACTTC.

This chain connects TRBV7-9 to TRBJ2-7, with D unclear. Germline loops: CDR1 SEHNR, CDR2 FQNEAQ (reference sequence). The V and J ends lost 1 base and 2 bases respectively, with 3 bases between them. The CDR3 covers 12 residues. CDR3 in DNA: TGTGCCAGCAGCTTAGGAACCTACGAGCAGTACTTC. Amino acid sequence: CASSLGTYEQYF.

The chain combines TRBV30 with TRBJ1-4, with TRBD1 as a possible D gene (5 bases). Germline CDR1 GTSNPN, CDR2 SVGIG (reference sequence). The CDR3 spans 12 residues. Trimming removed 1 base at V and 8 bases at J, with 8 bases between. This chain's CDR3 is CAWSGGKEKLFF. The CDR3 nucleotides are TGTGCCTGGAGTGGGGGCAAGGAAAAACTGTTTTTT.

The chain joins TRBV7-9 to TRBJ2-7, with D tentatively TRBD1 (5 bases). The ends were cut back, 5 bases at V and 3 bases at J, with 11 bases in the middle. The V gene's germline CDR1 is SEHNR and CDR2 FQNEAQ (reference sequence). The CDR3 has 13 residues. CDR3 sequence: CASSTDTYYEQYF. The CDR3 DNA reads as TGTGCCAGCAGCACGGACACCTACTACGAGCAGTACTTC.

The CDR3 sequence: CASSLDRTTNEKLFF. In DNA, the CDR3 is TGTGCCAGCAGCTTGGATCGCACAACTAATGAAAAACTGTTTTTT. This rearrangement joins TRBV5-4 to TRBJ1-4, with D hard to call. Germline V gene data show CDR1 as SGHNT and CDR2 as YYREEE (reference sequence). CDR3 size: 15 residues. Trimming left V 0 bases short and J 0 bases short, with 6 bases between.

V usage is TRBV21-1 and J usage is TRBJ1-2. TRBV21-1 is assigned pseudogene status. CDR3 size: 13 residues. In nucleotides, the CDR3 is TGTGCCAGCTCTTTTACCGGGACCGACCGCTACACCTTC. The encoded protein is CASSFTGTDRYTF.

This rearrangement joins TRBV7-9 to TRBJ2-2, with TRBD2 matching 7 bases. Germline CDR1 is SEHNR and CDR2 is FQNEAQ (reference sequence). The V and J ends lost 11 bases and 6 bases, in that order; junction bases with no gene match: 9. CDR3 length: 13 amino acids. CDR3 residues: CAVTGREPGELFF. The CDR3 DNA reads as TGTGCCGTGACCGGGCGGGAGCCCGGGGAGCTGTTTTTT.

CDR3 nucleotides: TGTGTCGTGGGGGAGGACCCCCGGGGTGCTGAAGCTTTCTTT. The encoded protein is CVVGEDPRGAEAFF. The chain has TRBV15 and TRBJ1-1; tentatively, D is TRBD1 (5 bases). This CDR3 is built from 14 residues. Looked up from germline, CDR1 is LNHNV and CDR2 is YYDKDF (reference sequence).

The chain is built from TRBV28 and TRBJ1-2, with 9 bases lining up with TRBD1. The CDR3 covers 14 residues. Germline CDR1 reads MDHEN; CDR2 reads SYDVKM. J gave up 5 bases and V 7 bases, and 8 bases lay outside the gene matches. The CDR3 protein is CASTSGTGLYGYTF. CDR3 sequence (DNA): TGTGCCAGCACCTCCGGGACAGGGTTATATGGCTACACCTTC.

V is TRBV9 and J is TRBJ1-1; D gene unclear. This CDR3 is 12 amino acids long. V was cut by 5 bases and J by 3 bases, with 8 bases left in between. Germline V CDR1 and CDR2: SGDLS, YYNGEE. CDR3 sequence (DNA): TGTGCCAGCAGGGATCGTGACACTGAAGCTTTCTTT. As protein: CASRDRDTEAFF.

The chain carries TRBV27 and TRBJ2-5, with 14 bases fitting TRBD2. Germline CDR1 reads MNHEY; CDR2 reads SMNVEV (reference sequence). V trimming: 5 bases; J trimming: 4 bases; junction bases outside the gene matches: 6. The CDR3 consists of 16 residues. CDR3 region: CASSPGTSGSRETQYF. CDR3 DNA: TGTGCCAGCAGTCCCGGGACTAGCGGGAGTCGAGAGACCCAGTACTTC.

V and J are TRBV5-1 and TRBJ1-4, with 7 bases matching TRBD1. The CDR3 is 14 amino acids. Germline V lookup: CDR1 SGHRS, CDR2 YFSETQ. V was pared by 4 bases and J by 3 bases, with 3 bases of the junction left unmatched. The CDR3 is CASSLDRANEKLFF. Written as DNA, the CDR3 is TGCGCCAGCAGCCTCGACAGGGCTAATGAAAAACTGTTTTTT.

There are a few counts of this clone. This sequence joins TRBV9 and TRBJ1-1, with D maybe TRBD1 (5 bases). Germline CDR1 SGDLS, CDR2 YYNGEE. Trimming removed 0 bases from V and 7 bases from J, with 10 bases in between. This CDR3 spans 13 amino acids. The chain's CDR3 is CASSVEGRGEAFF. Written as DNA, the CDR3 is TGTGCCAGCAGCGTAGAGGGGCGAGGTGAAGCTTTCTTT.

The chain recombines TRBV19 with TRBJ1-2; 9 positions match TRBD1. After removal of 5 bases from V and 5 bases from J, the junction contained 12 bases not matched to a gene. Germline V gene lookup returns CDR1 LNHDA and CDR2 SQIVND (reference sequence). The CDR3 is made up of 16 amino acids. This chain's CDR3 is CASSLPGQGGRYGYTF. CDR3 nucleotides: TGTGCCAGTAGTCTTCCGGGACAGGGAGGGAGGTATGGCTACACCTTC.

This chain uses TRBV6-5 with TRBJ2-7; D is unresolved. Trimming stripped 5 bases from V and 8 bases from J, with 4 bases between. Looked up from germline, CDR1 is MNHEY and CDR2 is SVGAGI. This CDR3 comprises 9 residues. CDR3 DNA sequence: TGTGCCAGCAGTACCCAGCAGTACTTC. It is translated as CASSTQQYF.

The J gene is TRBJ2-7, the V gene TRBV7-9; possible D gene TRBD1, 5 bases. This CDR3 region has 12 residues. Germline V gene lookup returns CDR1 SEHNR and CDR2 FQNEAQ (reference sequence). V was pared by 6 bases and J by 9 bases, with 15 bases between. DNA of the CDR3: TGTGCCAGCAGGCAAGGGGTCCGGGCGCAGTACTTC. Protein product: CASRQGVRAQYF.

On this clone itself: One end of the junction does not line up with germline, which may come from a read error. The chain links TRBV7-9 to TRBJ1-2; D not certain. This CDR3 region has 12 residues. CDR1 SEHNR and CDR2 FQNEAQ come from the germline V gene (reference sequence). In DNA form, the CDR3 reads TGTGCCAGCGACTATTCTGCCCGTCTTCCCCTCTTT. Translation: CASDYSARLPLF.

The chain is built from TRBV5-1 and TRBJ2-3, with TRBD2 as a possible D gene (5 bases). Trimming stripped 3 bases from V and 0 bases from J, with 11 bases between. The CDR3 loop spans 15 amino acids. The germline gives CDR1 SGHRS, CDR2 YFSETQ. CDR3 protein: CASSSGGTSTDTQYF. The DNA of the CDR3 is TGCGCCAGCAGCTCAGGAGGTACTAGCACAGATACGCAGTATTTT.

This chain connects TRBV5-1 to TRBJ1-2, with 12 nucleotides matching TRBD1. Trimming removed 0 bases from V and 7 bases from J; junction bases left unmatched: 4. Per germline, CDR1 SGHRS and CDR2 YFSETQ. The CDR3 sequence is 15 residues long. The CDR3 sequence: CASSLEGQGASGYTF. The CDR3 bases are TGCGCCAGCAGCTTGGAGGGACAGGGGGCGAGTGGCTACACCTTC.

The CDR3 region is CASKYGQASYGYTF. CDR3 bases: TGTGCCAGCAAGTATGGTCAGGCCAGCTATGGCTACACCTTC. The V gene is TRBV2, the J gene TRBJ1-2; D is unclear. Trimming left V 7 bases short and J 4 bases short, with 16 bases between. CDR1 and CDR2 (germline): SNHLY, FYNNEI. There are 14 residues in the CDR3.

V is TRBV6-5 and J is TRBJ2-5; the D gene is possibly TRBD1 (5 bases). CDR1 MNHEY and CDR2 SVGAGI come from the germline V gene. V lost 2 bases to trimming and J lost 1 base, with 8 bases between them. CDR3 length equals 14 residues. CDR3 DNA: TGTGCCAGCAGTTACGGGGCAGTCCAAGAGACCCAGTACTTC. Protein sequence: CASSYGAVQETQYF.

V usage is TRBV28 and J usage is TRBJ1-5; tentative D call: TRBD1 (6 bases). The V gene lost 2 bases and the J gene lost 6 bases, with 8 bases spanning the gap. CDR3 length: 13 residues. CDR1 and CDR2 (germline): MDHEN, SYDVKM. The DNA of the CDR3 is TGTGCCAGCAGTTTAGGGGGGCCTCAGCCCCAGCATTTT. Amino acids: CASSLGGPQPQHF.

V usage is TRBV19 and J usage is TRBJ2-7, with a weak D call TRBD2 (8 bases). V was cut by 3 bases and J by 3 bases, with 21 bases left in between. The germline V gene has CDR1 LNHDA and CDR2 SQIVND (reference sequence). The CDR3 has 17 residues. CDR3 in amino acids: CASSIGSGGQPNYEQYF. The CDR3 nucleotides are TGTGCCAGTAGTATCGGGAGCGGGGGACAGCCTAACTACGAGCAGTACTTC.

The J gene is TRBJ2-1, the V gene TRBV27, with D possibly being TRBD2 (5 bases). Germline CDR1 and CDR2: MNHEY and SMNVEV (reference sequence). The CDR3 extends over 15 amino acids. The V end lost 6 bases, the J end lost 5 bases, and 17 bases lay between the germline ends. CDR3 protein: CASRTPAGLHNEQFF. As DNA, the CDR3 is TGTGCCAGCAGGACCCCCGCGGGCCTCCACAATGAGCAGTTCTTC.

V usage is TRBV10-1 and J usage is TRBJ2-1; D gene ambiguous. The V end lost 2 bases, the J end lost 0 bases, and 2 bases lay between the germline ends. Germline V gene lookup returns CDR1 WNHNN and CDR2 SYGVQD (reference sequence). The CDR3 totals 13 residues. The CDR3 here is CASSESSYNEQFF. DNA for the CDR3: TGCGCCAGCAGTGAGAGCTCCTACAATGAGCAGTTCTTC.